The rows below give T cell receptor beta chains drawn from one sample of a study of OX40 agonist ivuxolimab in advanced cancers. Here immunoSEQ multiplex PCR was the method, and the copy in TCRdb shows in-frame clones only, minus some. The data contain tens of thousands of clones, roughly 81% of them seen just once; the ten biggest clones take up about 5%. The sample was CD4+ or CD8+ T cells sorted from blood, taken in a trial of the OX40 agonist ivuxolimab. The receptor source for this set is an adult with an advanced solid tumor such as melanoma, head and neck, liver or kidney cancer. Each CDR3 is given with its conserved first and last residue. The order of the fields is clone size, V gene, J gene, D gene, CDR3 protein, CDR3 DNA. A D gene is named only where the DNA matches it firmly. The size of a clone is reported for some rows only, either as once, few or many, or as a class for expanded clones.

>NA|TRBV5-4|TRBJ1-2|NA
CASSPTNYGYTF
TGTGCCAGCAGCCCGACTAACTATGGCTACACCTTC
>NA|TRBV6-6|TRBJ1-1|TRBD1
CASSIPGQGTTEAFF
TGTGCCAGCAGTATACCGGGACAGGGCACGACTGAAGCTTTCTTT
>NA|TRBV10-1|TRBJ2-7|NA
CASNSRVQGEQYF
TGCGCCAGCAACTCGAGGGTCCAGGGCGAGCAGTACTTC
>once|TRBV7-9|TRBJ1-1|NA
CASSRDGLNTEAFF
TGTGCCAGCAGCCGAGACGGTTTGAACACTGAAGCTTTCTTT
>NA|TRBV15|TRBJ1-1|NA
CATSRTANTEAFF
TGTGCCACCAGTAGGACAGCGAACACTGAAGCTTTCTTT
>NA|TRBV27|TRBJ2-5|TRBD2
CASSHPASGKETQYF
TGTGCCAGCAGCCACCCGGCTAGCGGTAAAGAGACCCAGTACTTC
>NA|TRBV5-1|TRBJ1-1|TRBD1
CASSNGQATRSRTEAFF
TGCGCCAGCAGCAATGGACAGGCAACCAGGTCGAGAACTGAAGCTTTCTTT
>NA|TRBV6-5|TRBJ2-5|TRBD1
CASRWDRGSETQYF
TGTGCCAGCCGGTGGGACAGGGGATCAGAGACCCAGTACTTC
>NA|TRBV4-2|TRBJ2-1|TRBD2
CASSQGLALGEQFF
TGTGCCAGCAGTCAGGGACTAGCGTTAGGTGAGCAGTTCTTC
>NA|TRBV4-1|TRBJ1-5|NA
CASSPPHQQKPQHF
TGCGCCAGCAGCCCCCCACACCAACAGAAGCCCCAGCATTTT
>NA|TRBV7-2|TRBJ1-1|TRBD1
CASSPGTGRNTEAFF
TGTGCCAGCAGCCCAGGGACAGGGAGGAACACTGAAGCTTTCTTT
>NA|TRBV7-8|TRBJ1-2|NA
CASSTQQGFRGYTF
TGTGCCAGCAGCACTCAACAGGGATTTCGCGGCTACACCTTC
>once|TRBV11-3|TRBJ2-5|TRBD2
CASSFGLAETQYF
TGTGCCAGCAGCTTCGGACTAGCGGAGACCCAGTACTTC
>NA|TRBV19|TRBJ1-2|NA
CASSRDLGGLGLGYTF
TGTGCCAGTAGTAGGGACCTCGGGGGGTTAGGCCTTGGCTACACCTTC
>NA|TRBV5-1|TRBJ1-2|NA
CASSLPTTAYGYTF
TGCGCCAGCAGCTTGCCGACAACCGCTTATGGCTACACCTTC
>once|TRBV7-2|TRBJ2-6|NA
CASSLASGANVLTF
TGTGCCAGCAGTCTAGCTTCCGGGGCCAACGTCCTGACTTTC
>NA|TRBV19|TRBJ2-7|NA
CASSTRVADYEQYF
TGTGCCAGTAGTACGAGAGTAGCGGACTACGAGCAGTACTTC
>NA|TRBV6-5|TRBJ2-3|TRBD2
CASSQLAGSTDTQYF
TGTGCCAGCAGTCAACTAGCGGGGAGCACAGATACGCAGTATTTT
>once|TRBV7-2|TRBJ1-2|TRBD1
CASRFHGQGAAANYGYTF
TGTGCCAGCAGGTTCCATGGACAGGGGGCAGCAGCTAACTATGGCTACACCTTC
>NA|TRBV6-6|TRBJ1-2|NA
CASSSTGIHPGGYTF
TGTGCCAGCAGTTCGACCGGGATCCACCCCGGTGGCTACACCTTC
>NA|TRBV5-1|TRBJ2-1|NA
CASSSGTLYNEQFF
TGCGCCAGCAGCTCTGGGACTCTCTACAATGAGCAGTTCTTC
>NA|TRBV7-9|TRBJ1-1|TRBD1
CASRGTGAGTEAFF
TGTGCCAGCAGGGGAACAGGGGCTGGCACTGAAGCTTTCTTT
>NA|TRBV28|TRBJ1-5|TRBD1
CASHRDLTTGPPSNQPQHF
TGTGCCAGCCATCGAGACCTGACGACAGGGCCTCCTTCTAATCAGCCCCAGCATTTT
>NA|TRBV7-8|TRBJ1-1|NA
CASTQNTEAFF
TGTGCCAGCACCCAGAACACTGAAGCTTTCTTT
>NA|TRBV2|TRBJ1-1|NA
CASRGRGTSEAFF
TGTGCCAGCAGGGGTCGGGGGACGTCTGAAGCTTTCTTT
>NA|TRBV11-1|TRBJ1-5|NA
CASSRAGELNQPQHF
TGTGCCAGCAGCCGAGCAGGAGAACTCAATCAGCCCCAGCATTTT
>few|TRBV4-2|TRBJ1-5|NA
CASSQDGGYQPQHF
TGTGCCAGCAGCCAAGATGGGGGATACCAGCCCCAGCATTTT